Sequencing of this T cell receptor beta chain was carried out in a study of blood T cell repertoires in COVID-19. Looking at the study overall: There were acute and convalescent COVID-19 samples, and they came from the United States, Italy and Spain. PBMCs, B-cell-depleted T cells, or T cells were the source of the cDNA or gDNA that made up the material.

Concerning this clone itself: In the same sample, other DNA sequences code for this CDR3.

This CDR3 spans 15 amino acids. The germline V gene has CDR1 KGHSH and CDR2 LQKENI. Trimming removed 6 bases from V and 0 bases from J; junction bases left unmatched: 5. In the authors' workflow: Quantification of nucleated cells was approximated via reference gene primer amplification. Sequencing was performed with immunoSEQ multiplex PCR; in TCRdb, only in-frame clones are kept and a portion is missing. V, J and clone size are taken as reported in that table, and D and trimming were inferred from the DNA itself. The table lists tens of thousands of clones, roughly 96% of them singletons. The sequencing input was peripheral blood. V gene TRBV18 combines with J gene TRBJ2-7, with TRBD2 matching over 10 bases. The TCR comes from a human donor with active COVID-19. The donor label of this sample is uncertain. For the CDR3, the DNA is TGTGCCAGCTCGCCCTCTAGCGGGAGCTCCTACGAGCAGTACTTC. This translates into CASSPSSGSSYEQYF. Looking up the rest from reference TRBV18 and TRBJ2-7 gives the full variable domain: NAGVMQNPRHLVRRRGQEARLRCSPMKGHSHVYWYRQLPEEGLKFMVYLQKENIIDESGMPKERFSAEFPKEGPSILRIQQVVRGDSAAYFCASSPSSGSSYEQYFGPGTRLTVT.